This note documents a single T cell receptor beta chain sequence. Its antigen is unidentified. The data were obtained in a study of CD8+ T cells in alopecia areata. As for the study in general: The study gave treated patients oral tofacitinib at 5 to 10 mg twice daily. Once tofacitinib had been taken for 6 to 18 months, 6 months off drug followed. Findings of the study overall: Higher clonality was seen in lesional scalp than in normal scalp, especially in alopecia totalis/universalis.

Alopecia areata patients gave lesional scalp punch biopsies and peripheral blood samples. The CDR3 extends over 15 amino acids. The germline CDR1 and CDR2 sequences are SGHRS and YFSETQ. The V segment lost 4 bases and the J segment 4 bases; nucleotides outside the gene matches: 3. TCR sequencing used cDNA made by reverse transcription of extracted RNA. Profiled with immunoSEQ multiplex PCR; TCRdb holds only in-frame clones, not every one. The sample lists some 170,000 clones; just under 60% were seen once. This chain joins TRBV5-1 and TRBJ2-6; 9 bases fit TRBD1. Sequences were derived from CD4+ T cells sorted from blood, sampled at week 0. The origin of this receptor is a human donor with alopecia areata. Written as DNA, the CDR3 is TGCGCCAGCAGCCAACAGGGGGCCGGGGCCAACGTCCTGACTTTC. The encoded protein is CASSQQGAGANVLTF.